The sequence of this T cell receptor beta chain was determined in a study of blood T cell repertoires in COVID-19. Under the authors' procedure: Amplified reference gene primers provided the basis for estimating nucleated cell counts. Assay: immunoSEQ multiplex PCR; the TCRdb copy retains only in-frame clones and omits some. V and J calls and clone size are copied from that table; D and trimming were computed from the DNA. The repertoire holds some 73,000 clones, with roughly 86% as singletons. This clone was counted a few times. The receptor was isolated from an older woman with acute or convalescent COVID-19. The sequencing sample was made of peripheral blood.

This chain's CDR3 is CASSLGLAATDGQFF. The CDR3 DNA follows: TGTGCCAGCAGCTTAGGACTAGCGGCCACGGACGGGCAGTTCTTC. V and J are TRBV11-1 and TRBJ2-1, with 9 nucleotides matching TRBD2. CDR3 size: 15 residues. The J segment lost 12 bases and the V segment lost 1 base, leaving 10 bases of the junction unmatched. The germline gives CDR1 SGHAT, CDR2 FQDESV (reference sequence). Using reference TRBV11-1 and TRBJ2-1 for the parts outside the CDR3, the full variable domain is EAEVAQSPRYKITEKSQAVAFWCDPISGHATLYWYRQILGQGPELLVQFQDESVVDDSQLPKDRFSAERLKGVDSTLKIQPAELGDSAMYLCASSLGLAATDGQFFGPGTRLTVL.